This entry lists 20 T cell receptor beta chains sequenced from one sample in a study of T cells in tuberculosis. Stated time point: new active TB diagnosis, blood taken before or within 7 days of starting treatment. Sequencing used immunoSEQ multiplex PCR; TCRdb keeps in-frame clones, though not all of them. The sample has approximately 31,000 clones, about 82% seen once. The sequencing used PBMCs, collected at tuberculosis diagnosis. Every receptor here comes from an adult with tuberculosis.

The chain combines TRBV2 with TRBJ2-5, with D maybe TRBD2 (6 bases). The germline V and J ends were trimmed by 6 bases and 5 bases, with 13 bases remaining between them. Germline-derived CDR1 and CDR2 are SNHLY and FYNNEI. The CDR3 extends over 13 amino acids. CDR3 residues: CASRATSSETQYF. The CDR3 DNA reads TGTGCCAGCAGGGCGACTAGTAGTGAGACCCAGTACTTC.

This clone is a singleton in its sample. The chain is built from TRBV6-5 and TRBJ1-1; D possibly corresponds to TRBD1 (6 bases). Germline V gene sequence: CDR1 MNHEY, CDR2 SVGAGI. V lost 5 bases to trimming and J lost 2 bases, with 9 bases between them. The CDR3 is 13 residues long. CDR3 residues: CASSRTANTEAFF. The CDR3 DNA reads TGTGCCAGCAGTAGGACAGCCAACACTGAAGCTTTCTTT.

This clone was counted a few times. V gene TRBV4-1 combines with J gene TRBJ2-1; possible D gene TRBD2, 5 bases. The CDR3 extends over 16 amino acids. Trimming left V 1 base short and J 0 bases short, with 10 bases between. The germline V gene encodes CDR1 MGHRA and CDR2 YSYEKL. The CDR3 is CASSQVDLLSYNEQFF. DNA of the CDR3: TGCGCCAGCAGCCAAGTGGACTTGCTCTCCTACAATGAGCAGTTCTTC.

The chain recombines TRBV6-1 with TRBJ1-4, with TRBD1 matching over 9 bases. CDR1 MNHNS and CDR2 SASEGT come from the germline V gene. The J segment lost 6 bases and the V segment lost 6 bases, leaving 8 bases of the junction unmatched. The CDR3 covers 15 residues. The CDR3 spells CASSQPGQGDEKLFF. CDR3 nucleotide sequence: TGTGCCAGCAGCCAACCGGGACAGGGAGATGAAAAACTGTTTTTT.

This chain links TRBV6-5 with TRBJ2-3, with a weak D call TRBD1 (5 bases). The ends were cut back, 6 bases at V and 1 base at J, with 8 bases in the middle. The CDR3 has 13 amino acids. Germline V gives CDR1 MNHEY, CDR2 SVGAGI. CDR3 nucleotides: TGTGCCAGCAGGACAGCGCGCACAGATACGCAGTATTTT. Its protein product is CASRTARTDTQYF.

CDR3 residues: CASSIGAVRVETQYF. DNA for the CDR3: TGTGCCAGTAGTATAGGGGCAGTTCGAGTGGAGACCCAGTACTTC. The rearrangement links TRBV19 to TRBJ2-5; D uncertain. Germline V lookup: CDR1 LNHDA, CDR2 SQIVND (reference sequence). The CDR3 is 15 residues long. V was shortened by 1 base and J by 5 bases, with 14 bases between the two germline ends.

J is TRBJ2-1 and V is TRBV27; D gene ambiguous. The CDR3 has 13 amino acids. V dropped 5 bases and J dropped 8 bases, with 13 bases sitting between them. Looked up from germline, CDR1 is MNHEY and CDR2 is SMNVEV (reference sequence). The CDR3 DNA reads TGTGCCAGCAGTACCCCTCTTACAGATGAGCAGTTCTTC. This encodes CASSTPLTDEQFF.

This clone was picked up one time. V usage is TRBV7-8 and J usage is TRBJ2-2, with D unresolved. The germline CDR1 and CDR2 sequences are SGHVS and FQNEAQ. The CDR3 totals 12 residues. V gave up 3 bases and J gave up 6 bases, with 5 bases separating them. The CDR3 DNA reads TGTGCCAGCAGCTTTCTTTCCGGGGAGCTGTTTTTT. It encodes CASSFLSGELFF.

The chain is built from TRBV25-1 and TRBJ1-2, with 8 positions matching TRBD1. This CDR3 has 15 residues. With V trimmed by 4 bases and J by 8 bases, 12 bases remained unmatched. The germline CDR1 and CDR2 sequences are MGHDK and SYGVNS. The CDR3 loop reads CASSGAGGFVRGYTF. In DNA, the CDR3 is TGTGCCAGCAGTGGGGCAGGGGGCTTCGTCCGGGGCTACACCTTC.

V is TRBV5-1 and J is TRBJ2-7; 10 bases map to TRBD1. Germline V gene data show CDR1 as SGHRS and CDR2 as YFSETQ. This CDR3 comprises 15 residues. V was pared by 5 bases and J by 3 bases, with 8 bases of the junction left unmatched. CDR3: CASRGTGTGDYEQYF. CDR3 nucleotide sequence: TGCGCCAGCAGGGGGACCGGGACAGGGGACTACGAGCAGTACTTC.

The CDR3 reads CASSRQGPTYEQYF. The CDR3 nucleotides are TGTGCCAGCAGTCGACAGGGGCCCACCTACGAGCAGTACTTC. The gene calls are TRBV27 and TRBJ2-7; 8 bases align to TRBD1. Unmatched junction bases numbered 5, after V lost 5 bases and J lost 2 bases. The CDR3 runs 14 residues. Germline CDR1 is MNHEY and CDR2 is SMNVEV (reference sequence).

CDR3 nucleotide sequence: TGCGCCAGCAGCTCGCAGGGATTTAGCTACGAGCAGTACTTC. It specifies CASSSQGFSYEQYF. The V gene is TRBV5-1, the J gene TRBJ2-7; maybe TRBD1 (5 bases). Trimming took 3 bases from V and 3 from J, leaving 13 bases between them. Per the germline V gene, CDR1 is SGHRS and CDR2 is YFSETQ. This CDR3 comprises 14 residues.

This clone was seen a single time. CDR3 protein: CASSLSLWDTTSGNTIYF. CDR3 nucleotides: TGTGCCAGCAGTTTATCGTTATGGGACACCACCTCTGGAAACACCATATATTTT. The chain carries TRBV28 and TRBJ1-3; TRBD1 is a possible D gene (6 bases). The CDR3 is made up of 18 amino acids. Germline loops: CDR1 MDHEN, CDR2 SYDVKM. Trimming stripped 1 base from V and 0 bases from J, with 16 bases between.

The chain couples TRBV5-1 to TRBJ2-7; D uncertain. CDR3 length equals 11 residues. CDR1 SGHRS and CDR2 YFSETQ come from the germline V gene. Trimming removed 5 bases from V and 2 bases from J, with 5 bases in between. The CDR3 DNA follows: TGCGCCAGCAGGTACACCTACGAGCAGTACTTC. The encoded protein is CASRYTYEQYF. Full variable domain (rest looked up from reference TRBV5-1 and TRBJ2-7): KAGVTQTPRYLIKTRGQQVTLSCSPISGHRSVSWYQQTPGQGLQFLFEYFSETQRNKGNFPGRFSGRQFSNSRSEMNVSTLELGDSALYLCASRYTYEQYFGPGTRLTVT.

The chain employs TRBV2 and TRBJ2-7; 12 bases line up with TRBD1. V lost 7 bases and J lost 1; bases outside the gene matches: 2. This CDR3 has 14 residues. The V gene's germline CDR1 is SNHLY and CDR2 FYNNEI. The CDR3 DNA sequence: TGTGCCAGCACGGGACAGGGGGCGTCCTACGAGCAGTACTTC. It specifies CASTGQGASYEQYF.

The V call is TRBV9, the J call TRBJ2-5, with TRBD2 matching over 12 bases. V gave up 4 bases and J gave up 1 base; unmatched junction bases: 8. The germline CDR1 and CDR2 sequences are SGDLS and YYNGEE. The CDR3 is 17 residues long. This chain's CDR3 is CASSTMTSGGFQETQYF. The CDR3 nucleotides read TGTGCCAGCAGCACAATGACTAGCGGGGGCTTCCAAGAGACCCAGTACTTC.

In this sample, this clone turned up a few times. The V call is TRBV28, the J call TRBJ1-2; weak D call: TRBD1 (5 bases). The CDR3 length is 14 residues. The V gene's germline CDR1 is MDHEN and CDR2 SYDVKM. Trimming cost V 2 bases and J 7 bases, with 14 bases left between them. DNA of the CDR3: TGTGCCAGCAGTTTAACGGCAGGGCTTGGTGGCTACACCTTC. It encodes CASSLTAGLGGYTF.

This clone has a handful of counts. The rearrangement joins TRBV11-2 to TRBJ2-1; the D gene is possibly TRBD2 (6 bases). This CDR3 region has 15 residues. Germline CDR1 reads SGHAT; CDR2 reads FQNNGV. The V end lost 5 bases, the J end lost 4 bases, and 15 bases lay between the germline ends. The CDR3 nucleotides read TGTGCCAGCAGCCCCGGAGCGGGCGAATACAATGAGCAGTTCTTC. It encodes CASSPGAGEYNEQFF.

Only one count was recorded for this clone. This sequence joins TRBV7-9 and TRBJ2-5; 8 positions agree with TRBD1. Looked up from germline, CDR1 is SEHNR and CDR2 is FQNEAQ (reference sequence). With 5 bases clipped from V and 5 bases from J, the junction kept 4 bases outside the gene matches. The CDR3 runs 13 residues. CDR3 loop: CASSNQGAETQYF. CDR3 coding DNA: TGTGCCAGCAGCAATCAGGGGGCCGAGACCCAGTACTTC.

This clone was counted a single time. J is TRBJ2-2 and V is TRBV19; 8 bases match TRBD2. The CDR3 consists of 18 residues. Germline assignment: CDR1 LNHDA and CDR2 SQIVND (reference sequence). After removal of 5 bases from V and 1 base from J, the junction contained 12 bases not matched to a gene. CDR3 loop: CASSLTSFLAGNTGELFF. CDR3 nucleotide sequence: TGTGCCAGTAGTCTCACTAGCTTCCTAGCGGGGAACACCGGGGAGCTGTTTTTT.